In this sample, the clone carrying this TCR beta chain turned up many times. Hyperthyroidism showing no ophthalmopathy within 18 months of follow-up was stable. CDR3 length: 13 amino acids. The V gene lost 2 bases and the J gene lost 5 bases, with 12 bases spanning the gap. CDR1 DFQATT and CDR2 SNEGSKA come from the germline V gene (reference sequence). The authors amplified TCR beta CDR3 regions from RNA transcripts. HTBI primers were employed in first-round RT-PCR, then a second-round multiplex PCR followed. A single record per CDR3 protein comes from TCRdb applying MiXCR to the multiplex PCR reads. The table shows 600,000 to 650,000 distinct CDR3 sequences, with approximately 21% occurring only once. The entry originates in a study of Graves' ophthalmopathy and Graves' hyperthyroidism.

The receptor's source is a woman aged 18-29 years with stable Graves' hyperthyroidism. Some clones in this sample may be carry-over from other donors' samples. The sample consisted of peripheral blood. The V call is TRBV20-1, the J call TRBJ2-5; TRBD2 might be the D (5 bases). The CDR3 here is CSARPLPGETQYF. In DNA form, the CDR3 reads TGCAGTGCTAGACCCCTCCCGGGGGAGACCCAGTACTTC.